This T cell receptor (beta chain) was identified in a study of STAT5B mutations in CD4+ large granular lymphocyte leukemia. This CDR3 is built from 14 residues. Trimming took off 7 bases at V and 5 bases at J, with 18 bases between the two ends. Profiling relied on immunoSEQ multiplex PCR, and the TCRdb table lists in-frame clones only, not all of them. Altogether just under 35,000 clones are present, approximately 71% being singletons, with the ten largest covering approximately 2%. The TCR sequence derives from a human donor in good health. The specimen was CD4+ T cells from blood buffy coats. V gene TRBV6-7 combines with J gene TRBJ2-7; D unresolved. TRBV6-7 is filed as an ORF, its function uncertain. The CDR3 region is CASIEDRPPHEQYF. In DNA, the CDR3 is TGTGCCAGCATCGAGGACCGACCCCCCCACGAGCAGTACTTC.